The 25 T cell receptor beta chains presented below share a single source sample, sequenced in a study of shared clonotypes between healthy human individuals. Using immunoSEQ multiplex PCR, the repertoire was profiled, and TCRdb retains in-frame clones only, with some absent. Of a few hundred thousand clones in the sample, 97% were seen once. Sequencing used naive CD4+ T cells sorted from blood. Subset denoted: CD45RA+ positively selected. All receptors derive from a woman in her thirties in good health.

In DNA form, the CDR3 reads TGCGCCAGCAGCCAATCTGAGGGTCCGCTCTCCTACGAGCAGTACTTC. Its protein product is CASSQSEGPLSYEQYF. The rearrangement joins TRBV4-1 to TRBJ2-7, with D possibly matching TRBD2 (5 bases). CDR3 length: 16 residues. The germline V gene encodes CDR1 MGHRA and CDR2 YSYEKL. V was cut by 2 bases and J by 0 bases, with 14 bases left in between.

The chain links TRBV30 to TRBJ2-5, with D hard to call. The germline V gene has CDR1 GTSNPN and CDR2 SVGIG (reference sequence). This CDR3 has 15 residues. The V and J ends lost 0 bases and 5 bases respectively, with 16 bases between them. Here the CDR3 reads CAWSVPPTVGETQYF. The CDR3, as DNA: TGTGCCTGGAGTGTACCACCTACGGTTGGGGAGACCCAGTACTTC. Supplemented by reference TRBV30 and TRBJ2-5, the full variable domain reads SQTIHQWPATLVQPVGSPLSLECTVEGTSNPNLYWYRQAAGRGLQLLFYSVGIGQISSEVPQNLSASRPQDRQFILSSKKLLLSDSGFYLCAWSVPPTVGETQYFGPGTRLLVL.

V and J are TRBV27 and TRBJ2-4, with TRBD1 matching over 9 bases. Germline trimming cut 10 bases from V and 6 bases from J; bases unmatched to any gene: 13. The CDR3 has 15 residues. The germline V gene encodes CDR1 MNHEY and CDR2 SMNVEV (reference sequence). This CDR3 is CATKKGDRAGNIQYF. The CDR3 bases are TGTGCCACCAAAAAAGGGGACAGGGCTGGAAACATTCAGTACTTC.

The chain employs TRBV5-1 and TRBJ1-1; tentatively, D is TRBD1 (5 bases). Germline CDR1 reads SGHRS; CDR2 reads YFSETQ. With 3 bases removed from V and 1 base from J, the gap between germline ends came to 13 bases. The CDR3 consists of 15 residues. This chain's CDR3 is CASSYGQGANTEAFF. The CDR3 DNA reads as TGCGCCAGCAGCTACGGACAAGGTGCGAACACTGAAGCTTTCTTT.

The chain links TRBV5-1 to TRBJ2-7, with D hard to call. Trimming pared 0 bases from V and 2 bases from J, leaving 9 bases between. The CDR3 contains 14 residues. Germline V CDR1 and CDR2: SGHRS, YFSETQ. The chain's CDR3 is CASSLDIIPYEQYF. The CDR3 bases are TGCGCCAGCAGCTTGGACATAATACCCTACGAGCAGTACTTC.

The genes are TRBV28 and TRBJ1-5; D remains unclear. Germline CDR1 and CDR2: MDHEN and SYDVKM. The CDR3 sequence is 14 residues long. V was cut by 7 bases and J by 3 bases, with 13 bases left in between. The CDR3 here is CASTSRANNQPQHF. In DNA, the CDR3 is TGTGCCAGCACCAGTCGGGCCAACAATCAGCCCCAGCATTTT. The variable domain in full, with the rest retrieved from reference TRBV28 and TRBJ1-5, is DVKVTQSSRYLVKRTGEKVFLECVQDMDHENMFWYRQDPGLGLRLIYFSYDVKMKEKGDIPEGYSVSREKKERFSLILESASTNQTSMYLCASTSRANNQPQHFGDGTRLSIL.

This chain links TRBV6-1 with TRBJ1-2, with D maybe TRBD1 (5 bases). Trimming stripped 8 bases from V and 2 bases from J, with 12 bases between. The CDR3 runs 13 residues. CDR1 and CDR2 from the germline V gene are MNHNS and SASEGT. CDR3 loop: CASSGSPNYGYTF. The CDR3 DNA follows: TGTGCCAGCTCAGGGAGCCCGAACTATGGCTACACCTTC.

The gene calls are TRBV9 and TRBJ2-7; D unresolved. V was clipped by 0 bases and J by 2 bases, with 9 bases between them. Per the germline V gene, CDR1 is SGDLS and CDR2 is YYNGEE. CDR3 size: 14 residues. The CDR3 spells CASSVGGLAYEQYF. As DNA, the CDR3 is TGTGCCAGCAGCGTAGGCGGATTAGCCTACGAGCAGTACTTC.

V is TRBV28 and J is TRBJ1-1; D remains ambiguous. The V and J ends lost 6 bases and 3 bases respectively, with 17 bases between them. This CDR3 region has 15 residues. Germline-derived CDR1 and CDR2 are MDHEN and SYDVKM. CDR3 residues: CASRGSASADTEAFF. The CDR3 DNA reads as TGTGCCAGCAGGGGGAGTGCAAGTGCAGACACTGAAGCTTTCTTT.

The chain combines TRBV7-7 with TRBJ2-1, with 7 bases matching TRBD2. Germline V gene lookup returns CDR1 SSHAT and CDR2 FNYEAQ (reference sequence). V trimming: 3 bases; J trimming: 0 bases; junction bases outside the gene matches: 2. The CDR3 totals 15 residues. In nucleotides, the CDR3 is TGTGCCAGCAGCTTTGCGGGAGACTCCTACAATGAGCAGTTCTTC. It is translated as CASSFAGDSYNEQFF.

To note about this clone: Additional DNA sequences in this sample encode the identical CDR3. The CDR3 sequence is CASSSVSQDSFSYEQYF. The CDR3 DNA reads as TGCGCCAGCAGCTCGGTTTCCCAGGACAGCTTCTCCTACGAGCAGTACTTC. The V call is TRBV10-2, the J call TRBJ2-7; possibly TRBD1 for D (6 bases). This CDR3 spans 17 amino acids. Germline CDR1 reads WSHSY; CDR2 reads SAAADI. With 6 bases removed from V and 0 bases from J, the gap between germline ends came to 21 bases.

The chain recombines TRBV5-4 with TRBJ2-3, with 11 bases lining up with TRBD2. Germline CDR1 reads SGHNT; CDR2 reads YYREEE (reference sequence). CDR3 size: 16 residues. V lost 4 bases and J lost 0; bases outside the gene matches: 4. In DNA form, the CDR3 reads TGTGCCAGCAGCCCGAGACTAGCGGGAAGCACAGATACGCAGTATTTT. It specifies CASSPRLAGSTDTQYF.

The J gene is TRBJ1-1, the V gene TRBV5-1; D is possibly TRBD1 (5 bases). Germline CDR1 and CDR2: SGHRS and YFSETQ. The CDR3 is made up of 15 amino acids. V lost 0 bases and J lost 5, with 14 bases in between. The CDR3 sequence is CASSLDRGRGTEAFF. In DNA form, the CDR3 reads TGCGCCAGCAGCTTGGATCGGGGGAGAGGGACTGAAGCTTTCTTT. The full variable domain, rest sourced from reference TRBV5-1 and TRBJ1-1, is KAGVTQTPRYLIKTRGQQVTLSCSPISGHRSVSWYQQTPGQGLQFLFEYFSETQRNKGNFPGRFSGRQFSNSRSEMNVSTLELGDSALYLCASSLDRGRGTEAFFGQGTRLTVV.

The chain combines TRBV27 with TRBJ2-1, with D possibly matching TRBD2 (6 bases). This CDR3 is built from 17 residues. Trimming shortened V by 5 bases and J by 10 bases, and 27 bases separated the two germline ends. Germline V lookup: CDR1 MNHEY, CDR2 SMNVEV (reference sequence). This CDR3 reads CASSLLKTSTAPEEQFF. CDR3 nucleotide sequence: TGTGCCAGCAGTCTCCTCAAGACTAGTACCGCTCCGGAAGAGCAGTTCTTC.

V is TRBV7-6 and J is TRBJ2-1, with 10 positions matching TRBD1. Germline CDR1 is SGHVS and CDR2 is FNYEAQ. V lost 5 bases and J lost 10; bases outside the gene matches: 8. This CDR3 contains 14 residues. CDR3: CASSRPGQGSEQFF. The CDR3, as DNA: TGTGCCAGCAGCAGGCCGGGACAGGGGTCCGAGCAGTTCTTC.

Of note for this clone: The junction departs from germline at one end; a sequencing error may be responsible. This rearrangement joins TRBV4-2 to TRBJ2-1, with a tentative D call TRBD1 (5 bases). Germline CDR1 reads LGHNA; CDR2 reads YNFKEQ. The CDR3 has 16 amino acids. The CDR3 spells CASSRRQTSSFNEQFF. The DNA for the CDR3 is TGTGCCAGCAGCCGCCGACAGACCAGCTCCTTCAATGAGCAGTTCTTC.

J is TRBJ2-2 and V is TRBV28; maybe TRBD1 (5 bases). The V gene's germline CDR1 is MDHEN and CDR2 SYDVKM. V lost 1 base and J 2 bases, leaving 14 bases between the germline ends. The CDR3 contains 17 residues. The chain's CDR3 is CASSLFGGALNTGELFF. Written as DNA, the CDR3 is TGTGCCAGCAGTTTATTTGGTGGGGCCCTCAACACCGGGGAGCTGTTTTTT.

Regarding this clone: This same CDR3 is encoded by further DNA sequences in the sample. The chain couples TRBV7-2 to TRBJ2-1, with a tentative D call TRBD1 (6 bases). The length of the CDR3 is 15 residues. Deletions cut 1 base from V and 5 bases from J, with 12 bases between. CDR1 is SGHTA, CDR2 FQGNSA, per germline. The CDR3 sequence is CASSLVGGANNEQFF. The CDR3, as DNA: TGTGCCAGCAGCTTAGTAGGGGGAGCCAACAATGAGCAGTTCTTC.

This sequence joins TRBV5-4 and TRBJ2-2; a possible D gene is TRBD2 (6 bases). Germline V gene data show CDR1 as SGHNT and CDR2 as YYREEE (reference sequence). The CDR3 runs to 16 residues. The germline V and J ends were trimmed by 4 bases and 4 bases, with 17 bases remaining between them. The CDR3 bases are TGTGCCAGCAGCGGCGGGGCCCACGGGGGCACCGGGGAGCTGTTTTTT. This sequence encodes CASSGGAHGGTGELFF.

This sequence joins TRBV29-1 and TRBJ1-2; D ambiguous. This CDR3 has 11 residues. The germline gives CDR1 SQVTM, CDR2 ANQGSEA. Deletions cut 2 bases from V and 7 bases from J, with 8 bases between. The CDR3, as DNA: TGCAGCGTTGAATCCGGTTTTGGCTACACCTTC. This encodes CSVESGFGYTF.

The chain employs TRBV2 and TRBJ2-6; the D call may be TRBD1 or TRBD2 (6 bases each). This CDR3 spans 15 amino acids. Germline CDR1 reads SNHLY; CDR2 reads FYNNEI. Trimming removed 11 bases from V and 0 bases from J, with 14 bases in between. The CDR3 DNA is TGTGCCTCCGCGGGACATTCCTCTGGGGCCAACGTCCTGACTTTC. This codes for CASAGHSSGANVLTF.

This sequence joins TRBV11-2 and TRBJ2-5; TRBD1 might be the D (6 bases). The J call may be wrong; the DNA end is better matched by TRBJ2-7. CDR1 SGHAT and CDR2 FQNNGV come from the germline V gene. The CDR3 runs to 14 residues. CDR3 sequence: CASSYTGNSYEQYF. CDR3 DNA sequence: TGTGCCAGCAGCTACACAGGGAACTCCTACGAGCAGTACTTC.

The chain links TRBV10-3 to TRBJ2-5; a weak D match, TRBD1 (5 bases). The CDR3 has 13 residues. Germline V gene sequence: CDR1 ENHRY, CDR2 SYGVKD. Trimming pared 4 bases from V and 5 bases from J, leaving 11 bases between. The CDR3 nucleotides read TGTGCCATCAGTGTCCCAGGGCGGGAGACCCAGTACTTC. This sequence encodes CAISVPGRETQYF.

The chain combines TRBV28 with TRBJ1-1; D not certain. Deletions cut 8 bases from V and 14 bases from J, with 15 bases between. In germline, CDR1 is MDHEN, CDR2 SYDVKM. This CDR3 has 10 residues. CDR3 protein: CASHAPRGFF. For the CDR3, the DNA is TGTGCCAGCCATGCCCCCCGAGGCTTCTTT.

J is TRBJ2-1 and V is TRBV7-2, with 9 nucleotides matching TRBD1. The germline V gene has CDR1 SGHTA and CDR2 FQGNSA. V was clipped by 5 bases and J by 0 bases; unmatched bases: 2. The CDR3 totals 15 residues. The chain's CDR3 is CASSQDRGSYNEQFF. CDR3 sequence (DNA): TGTGCCAGCAGCCAGGACAGGGGCTCCTACAATGAGCAGTTCTTC.